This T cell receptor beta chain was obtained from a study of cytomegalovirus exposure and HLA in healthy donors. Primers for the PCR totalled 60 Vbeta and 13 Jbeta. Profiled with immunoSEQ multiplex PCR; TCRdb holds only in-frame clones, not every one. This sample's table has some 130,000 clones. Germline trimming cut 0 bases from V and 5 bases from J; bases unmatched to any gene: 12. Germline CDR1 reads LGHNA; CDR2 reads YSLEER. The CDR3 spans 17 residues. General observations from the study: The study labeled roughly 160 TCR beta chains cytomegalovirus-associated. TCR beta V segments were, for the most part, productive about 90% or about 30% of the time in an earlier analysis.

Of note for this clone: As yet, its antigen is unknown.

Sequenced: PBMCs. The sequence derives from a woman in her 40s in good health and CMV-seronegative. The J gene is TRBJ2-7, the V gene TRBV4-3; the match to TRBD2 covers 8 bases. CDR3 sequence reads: CASSQDWGGGHLDEQYF. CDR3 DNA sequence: TGCGCCAGCAGCCAAGATTGGGGCGGGGGGCATTTGGACGAGCAGTACTTC.